The sequence of this TCR beta chain was determined in a study of blood T cell repertoires in COVID-19. V was shortened by 3 bases and J by 1 base, with 9 bases between the two germline ends. CDR1 and CDR2 from the germline V gene are MNHEY and SMNVEV (reference sequence). CDR3 length equals 14 residues. In the original processing: By means of reference gene primer amplification, nucleated cell counts were estimated. Sequencing used immunoSEQ multiplex PCR; TCRdb keeps in-frame clones, though not all of them. V, J and clone size are those of that table, while D and trimming were read from the DNA. The sample yields 100,000 to 150,000 clones, around 89% seen once.

This clonotype originated in a man aged 45 to 65 with active or convalescent COVID-19. Sequenced material: peripheral blood. The chain employs TRBV27 and TRBJ2-5; maybe TRBD2 (6 bases). As DNA, the CDR3 is TGTGCCAGCAGTTTTTCGGGGGTCCAAGAGACCCAGTACTTC. Its protein product is CASSFSGVQETQYF.